A single sample gave rise to the 21 T cell receptor beta chains below, sequenced in a study of shared clonotypes between healthy human individuals. CD8 cells classed as naive were CD45RO-negative and positively selected for CCR7, excluding terminally differentiated effector memory CD45RA+ cells. Assay: immunoSEQ multiplex PCR; the TCRdb copy retains only in-frame clones and omits some. Of nearly 2 million clones listed, over 85% are singletons. The sample was naive CD8+ T cells sorted from blood. Every receptor here comes from a man aged 18 to 30 in good health.

As DNA, the CDR3 is TGCGCCAGCAGCTCGACAGGGGGAAACACCATATATTTT. The encoded protein is CASSSTGGNTIYF. The chain carries TRBV5-1 and TRBJ1-3; the match to TRBD1 covers 7 bases. The CDR3 spans 13 residues. J was trimmed by 4 bases and V by 3 bases; bases with no gene match: 1. Germline assignment: CDR1 SGHRS and CDR2 YFSETQ.

The chain joins TRBV18 to TRBJ2-7; D possibly corresponds to TRBD1 (5 bases). The V and J ends lost 5 bases and 3 bases respectively, with 8 bases between them. The CDR3 sequence is 12 residues long. Germline V gene sequence: CDR1 KGHSH, CDR2 LQKENI. CDR3 DNA sequence: TGTGCCAGCTCAGACAGTTTCTACGAGCAGTACTTC. It translates to CASSDSFYEQYF.

The rearrangement joins TRBV10-3 to TRBJ2-5; D ambiguous. This CDR3 contains 17 residues. Trimming pared 5 bases from V and 4 bases from J, leaving 23 bases between. The germline V gene has CDR1 ENHRY and CDR2 SYGVKD. CDR3 nucleotides: TGTGCCATCAGTAGTTTCAACGGCGACAACCCTACAGAGACCCAGTACTTC. Translation: CAISSFNGDNPTETQYF.

This chain joins TRBV28 and TRBJ2-5; TRBD2 matches at 8 bases. Germline V gives CDR1 MDHEN, CDR2 SYDVKM. V gave up 6 bases and J gave up 0 bases; unmatched junction bases: 3. This CDR3 spans 14 amino acids. The CDR3 reads CASSGGGYQETQYF. The CDR3 coding sequence is TGTGCCAGCAGCGGGGGGGGGTACCAAGAGACCCAGTACTTC. Full variable domain (remainder filled in from reference TRBV28 and TRBJ2-5): DVKVTQSSRYLVKRTGEKVFLECVQDMDHENMFWYRQDPGLGLRLIYFSYDVKMKEKGDIPEGYSVSREKKERFSLILESASTNQTSMYLCASSGGGYQETQYFGPGTRLLVL.

The chain joins TRBV30 to TRBJ1-5, with D hard to call. The germline CDR1 and CDR2 sequences are GTSNPN and SVGIG (reference sequence). The CDR3 length is 12 residues. Trimming shortened V by 1 base and J by 7 bases, and 8 bases separated the two germline ends. CDR3 DNA: TGTGCCTGGAGTGACGAGGCCCAGCCCCAGCATTTT. This codes for CAWSDEAQPQHF. Based on the CDR3 plus reference TRBV30 and TRBJ1-5, the full variable domain is SQTIHQWPATLVQPVGSPLSLECTVEGTSNPNLYWYRQAAGRGLQLLFYSVGIGQISSEVPQNLSASRPQDRQFILSSKKLLLSDSGFYLCAWSDEAQPQHFGDGTRLSIL.

V is TRBV7-9 and J is TRBJ2-5, with 9 bases identical to TRBD1. The J call may not be correct, given that the DNA end is closer to TRBJ2-7. Germline CDR1 SEHNR, CDR2 FQNEAQ (reference sequence). The CDR3 extends over 14 amino acids. The CDR3 bases are TGTGCCAGCAGCTCCACGACAGGGGGCTACGAGCAGTACTTC. This gives the protein CASSSTTGGYEQYF.

The V and J genes are TRBV9 and TRBJ2-5; 10 bases are a match to TRBD2. CDR3 length equals 17 residues. Germline V gives CDR1 SGDLS, CDR2 YYNGEE. The V gene end was trimmed by 3 bases and the J gene end by 0 bases; junction bases not matched to a gene: 8. CDR3 residues: CASSAPLAGTYQETQYF. The CDR3 DNA reads as TGTGCCAGCAGCGCCCCACTAGCGGGGACGTACCAAGAGACCCAGTACTTC.

The rearrangement joins TRBV19 to TRBJ2-7; 8 bases match TRBD2. This CDR3 is 14 amino acids long. CDR1 LNHDA and CDR2 SQIVND come from the germline V gene (reference sequence). V shed 6 bases and J 2 bases; nucleotides not matched to a gene: 6. The CDR3 sequence: CASRAGAGAYEQYF. Here the CDR3 DNA reads TGTGCCAGTAGGGCGGGAGCGGGGGCCTACGAGCAGTACTTC. Variable domain in full (rest from reference TRBV19 and TRBJ2-7): DGGITQSPKYLFRKEGQNVTLSCEQNLNHDAMYWYRQDPGQGLRLIYYSQIVNDFQKGDIAEGYSVSREKKESFPLTVTSAQKNPTAFYLCASRAGAGAYEQYFGPGTRLTVT.

CDR3 in amino acids: CASRGLGELFF. The CDR3 DNA is TGTGCCAGCAGAGGACTCGGGGAGCTGTTTTTT. The chain couples TRBV7-9 to TRBJ2-2; D is possibly TRBD2 (5 bases). CDR3 size: 11 residues. V was pared by 6 bases and J by 7 bases, with 6 bases between. Germline assignment: CDR1 SEHNR and CDR2 FQNEAQ (reference sequence).

The rearrangement uses TRBV4-1 and TRBJ2-7; weak D call: TRBD2 (5 bases). Germline CDR1 reads MGHRA; CDR2 reads YSYEKL. V lost 2 bases and J 2 bases, leaving 13 bases between the germline ends. The CDR3 totals 15 residues. The CDR3 sequence is CASSQTRVNPYEQYF. The CDR3 nucleotides are TGCGCCAGCAGCCAAACTAGAGTCAACCCCTACGAGCAGTACTTC.

The V call is TRBV7-9, the J call TRBJ2-1; 9 bases line up with TRBD2. Trimming cost V 1 base and J 5 bases; bases outside gene matches: 3. The CDR3 covers 15 residues. CDR1 and CDR2 from the germline V gene are SEHNR and FQNEAQ (reference sequence). Here the CDR3 reads CASSLVSSGNNEQFF. The CDR3 DNA reads as TGTGCCAGCAGCTTAGTGTCTAGCGGGAACAATGAGCAGTTCTTC.

The CDR3 DNA reads as TGTGCCAGCATTAAGGACCCTAGCGCCTCATGGGAGCAGTACTTC. Protein product: CASIKDPSASWEQYF. J is TRBJ2-7 and V is TRBV6-4; a weak D match, TRBD2 (6 bases). The CDR3 contains 15 residues. Trimming took off 7 bases at V and 7 bases at J, with 23 bases between the two ends. The germline V gene has CDR1 MRHNA and CDR2 SNTAGT.

This rearrangement joins TRBV11-2 to TRBJ1-5; D gene ambiguous. Trimming took off 2 bases at V and 4 bases at J, with 6 bases between the two ends. Germline loops: CDR1 SGHAT, CDR2 FQNNGV. This CDR3 region has 13 residues. DNA for the CDR3: TGTGCCAGCAGCTTAAATGGAAATCAGCCCCAGCATTTT. The encoded protein is CASSLNGNQPQHF. Full variable domain (missing parts from reference TRBV11-2 and TRBJ1-5): EAGVAQSPRYKIIEKRQSVAFWCNPISGHATLYWYQQILGQGPKLLIQFQNNGVVDDSQLPKDRFSAERLKGVDSTLKIQPAKLEDSAVYLCASSLNGNQPQHFGDGTRLSIL.

The rearrangement links TRBV5-1 to TRBJ2-7; 8 bases fit TRBD2. The germline V gene encodes CDR1 SGHRS and CDR2 YFSETQ. Trimming took 4 bases from V and 3 from J; bases not matched to a gene: 12. The CDR3 covers 16 residues. The CDR3 loop reads CASSPGLGLAGYEQYF. As DNA, the CDR3 is TGCGCCAGCAGCCCCGGGTTAGGACTAGCCGGCTACGAGCAGTACTTC. Drawing the rest from reference TRBV5-1 and TRBJ2-7, the complete variable domain is KAGVTQTPRYLIKTRGQQVTLSCSPISGHRSVSWYQQTPGQGLQFLFEYFSETQRNKGNFPGRFSGRQFSNSRSEMNVSTLELGDSALYLCASSPGLGLAGYEQYFGPGTRLTVT.

There are a few counts of this clone. The V gene is TRBV21-1, the J gene TRBJ1-2; whether TRBD1, the table's D call, matches the DNA was not checked. TRBV21-1 is deemed a pseudogene. The CDR3 totals 14 residues. CDR3 nucleotides: TGTGCCAGCAGCAGCCGGACAGGGGGTCAAAAATACACCTTC. It specifies CASSSRTGGQKYTF.

This clone was seen once. The gene calls are TRBV6-6 and TRBJ2-1; a possible D gene is TRBD2 (6 bases). Germline CDR1 reads MNHNY; CDR2 reads SVGAGI (reference sequence). With 4 bases removed from V and 5 bases from J, the gap between germline ends came to 12 bases. The CDR3 runs to 14 residues. The CDR3 spells CASSSMAGHNEQFF. The CDR3 coding sequence is TGTGCCAGCAGTTCGATGGCGGGGCACAATGAGCAGTTCTTC.

The gene calls are TRBV30 and TRBJ1-2; no clear D. The germline gives CDR1 GTSNPN, CDR2 SVGIG (reference sequence). The CDR3 sequence is 15 residues long. The V end lost 4 bases, the J end lost 2 bases, and 17 bases lay between the germline ends. The CDR3 here is CAWTPVPSVNYGYTF. The CDR3 nucleotides are TGTGCCTGGACCCCCGTCCCGTCGGTGAACTATGGCTACACCTTC.

The genes are TRBV5-1 and TRBJ2-5; D is perhaps TRBD1 (5 bases). The CDR3 sequence is 16 residues long. The germline V and J ends were trimmed by 1 base and 1 base, with 14 bases remaining between them. CDR1 SGHRS and CDR2 YFSETQ come from the germline V gene. The CDR3 DNA is TGCGCCAGCAGCTTGTGGGTGACAAGGGGCCAAGAGACCCAGTACTTC. Translating gives CASSLWVTRGQETQYF.

V gene TRBV7-2 combines with J gene TRBJ1-2; 9 bases map to TRBD1. Germline lookup yields CDR1 SGHTA and CDR2 FQGNSA. The trim removed 5 bases at V and 0 bases at J, leaving 10 bases unmatched. The CDR3 contains 17 residues. The CDR3 DNA follows: TGTGCCAGCAGCAACGCCCGGGGACAGGGAGCTAACTATGGCTACACCTTC. Translating it yields CASSNARGQGANYGYTF.

J is TRBJ1-3 and V is TRBV6-1; D not resolved. The CDR3 contains 13 residues. Per the germline V gene, CDR1 is MNHNS and CDR2 is SASEGT. V was pared by 8 bases and J by 4 bases, with 12 bases between. The CDR3 nucleotides read TGTGCCAGCTCCGGGCGGAACGGAAACACCATATATTTT. It specifies CASSGRNGNTIYF.

This chain links TRBV2 with TRBJ2-1; 7 positions agree with TRBD2. In germline, CDR1 is SNHLY, CDR2 FYNNEI. The J segment lost 6 bases and the V segment lost 8 bases, leaving 16 bases of the junction unmatched. CDR3 size: 16 residues. The CDR3 coding sequence is TGTGCCAGCGGGACTAATTTGGCGGAGTTGGGCAATGAGCAGTTCTTC. It encodes CASGTNLAELGNEQFF.